Presented here are 17 T cell receptor beta chains from one specimen sequenced in a study of CD8 T cells in ankylosing spondylitis. TCRdb passed the 5' RACE reads through MiXCR, listing each CDR3 protein once. The table has roughly 230,000 distinct CDR3 sequences, roughly 8.2% seen once. Material: blood, either unsorted or a sorted T cell fraction (not recorded which). All receptors derive from a female donor with ankylosing spondylitis or in good health (not recorded which).

At least ten counts were recorded for this clonotype. The chain is built from TRBV5-1 and TRBJ1-1; D is unclear. V lost 0 bases and J lost 5, with 14 bases in between. The CDR3 is 15 amino acids. CDR1 SGHRS and CDR2 YFSETQ come from the germline V gene. The CDR3 loop reads CASSLASRTGTEAFF. In nucleotides, the CDR3 is TGCGCCAGCAGCTTGGCCTCCCGGACGGGTACTGAAGCTTTCTTT.

This clonotype was counted at least ten times. The chain is built from TRBV15 and TRBJ2-7; D may be TRBD1 (6 bases). CDR3 length: 14 amino acids. Trimming took off 5 bases at V and 2 bases at J, with 13 bases between the two ends. Germline CDR1 is LNHNV and CDR2 is YYDKDF (reference sequence). CDR3 in DNA: TGTGCCACCAGCTATTTCCGGGACACCTACGAGCAGTACTTC. Translated, it gives CATSYFRDTYEQYF.

This clonotype appeared many times. The chain combines TRBV4-3 with TRBJ2-2, with 8 positions matching TRBD2. The germline CDR1 and CDR2 sequences are LGHNA and YSLEER. The V gene end was trimmed by 0 bases and the J gene end by 7 bases; junction bases not matched to a gene: 4. This CDR3 is built from 15 residues. CDR3 amino acids: CASSQDSGVVGELFF. CDR3 nucleotides: TGCGCCAGCAGCCAAGATAGCGGGGTGGTCGGGGAGCTGTTTTTT.

This clonotype was picked up many times. In DNA, the CDR3 is TGCGCCAGCAGCTTGGAACAGCCGAACACTGAAGCTTTCTTT. Translation: CASSLEQPNTEAFF. The V call is TRBV5-1, the J call TRBJ1-1; D is uncertain. Trimming left V 0 bases short and J 1 base short, with 7 bases between. CDR3 length: 14 residues. Germline-derived CDR1 and CDR2 are SGHRS and YFSETQ.

V gene TRBV6-1 combines with J gene TRBJ2-1; a weak D match, TRBD2 (6 bases). Germline V gives CDR1 MNHNS, CDR2 SASEGT. This CDR3 is built from 14 residues. Trimming shortened V by 8 bases and J by 0 bases, and 11 bases separated the two germline ends. CDR3 in DNA: TGTGCCAGCGGGGAGGTAAGCTCCTACAATGAGCAGTTCTTC. Translating gives CASGEVSSYNEQFF.

This clonotype appeared many times. This rearrangement joins TRBV7-7 to TRBJ2-5; TRBD2 is a possible D gene (6 bases). This CDR3 has 12 amino acids. In germline, CDR1 is SSHAT, CDR2 FNYEAQ (reference sequence). V was cut by 4 bases and J by 4 bases, with 7 bases left in between. The CDR3 protein is CASSSGLETQYF. The CDR3 DNA is TGTGCCAGCAGCTCGGGACTAGAGACCCAGTACTTC.

This clonotype came up many times. The chain couples TRBV5-1 to TRBJ2-3; 9 bases map to TRBD1. Germline V gene sequence: CDR1 SGHRS, CDR2 YFSETQ. The CDR3 runs 15 residues. V lost 4 bases to trimming and J lost 6 bases; unmatched junction nucleotides: 9. DNA for the CDR3: TGCGCCAGCAGCGGGGGACAGGGTAAACATGATACGCAGTATTTT. It specifies CASSGGQGKHDTQYF.

V usage is TRBV2 and J usage is TRBJ1-1; D uncertain. There are 14 residues in the CDR3. Trimming stripped 6 bases from V and 2 bases from J, with 13 bases between. Germline V lookup: CDR1 SNHLY, CDR2 FYNNEI. CDR3 sequence reads: CASSDRVANTEAFF. The CDR3 coding sequence is TGTGCCAGCAGCGATAGGGTGGCTAACACTGAAGCTTTCTTT.

About this clonotype itself: This sequence may be a read error, since a much larger clone differs from it by one base. The chain is built from TRBV19 and TRBJ2-5; no reliable D call. CDR1 and CDR2 from the germline V gene are LNHDA and SQIVND (reference sequence). The CDR3 is 11 amino acids. Here the CDR3 DNA reads TGTGCCACAAGTTACCACGAGACCCAGTACTTC. This encodes CATSYHETQYF.

In its sample, this clonotype was seen many times. The V call is TRBV19, the J call TRBJ2-3; 10 bases map to TRBD2. With V trimmed by 7 bases and J by 4 bases, 2 bases remained unmatched. The CDR3 sequence is 13 residues long. CDR1 and CDR2 (germline): LNHDA, SQIVND (reference sequence). CDR3 sequence (DNA): TGTGCCAGTAACAGCGGGAGGGCAGATACGCAGTATTTT. Its protein is CASNSGRADTQYF.

The rearrangement uses TRBV4-2 and TRBJ2-1; a possible D gene is TRBD2 (6 bases). The CDR3 length is 14 residues. Trimming cost V 2 bases and J 4 bases, with 9 bases left between them. Germline-derived CDR1 and CDR2 are LGHNA and YNFKEQ. CDR3 DNA: TGTGCCAGCAGCCAACAGCGGGCTTACAATGAGCAGTTCTTC. This gives the protein CASSQQRAYNEQFF.

This clonotype was seen repeatedly, ten times or more. The chain couples TRBV28 to TRBJ1-1; weak D call: TRBD1 (5 bases). V gave up 5 bases and J gave up 4 bases, with 17 bases separating them. The germline gives CDR1 MDHEN, CDR2 SYDVKM. The CDR3 runs to 15 residues. The CDR3 is CASSLGTPGATEAFF. CDR3 sequence (DNA): TGTGCCAGCAGTCTTGGGACCCCTGGGGCCACTGAAGCTTTCTTT.

The sample holds many counts of this clonotype. This chain connects TRBV13 to TRBJ2-1; no clear D gene. Germline V lookup: CDR1 PRHDT, CDR2 FYEKMQ (reference sequence). This CDR3 is 14 amino acids long. Trimming stripped 0 bases from V and 5 bases from J, with 8 bases between. The CDR3 DNA is TGTGCCAGCAGCTTAGGGTTCCTAAACAATGAGCAGTTCTTC. It encodes CASSLGFLNNEQFF.

This clonotype was detected ten times or more. The genes are TRBV20-1 and TRBJ2-7, with TRBD2 matching over 11 bases. The CDR3 extends over 13 amino acids. The J segment lost 3 bases and the V segment lost 7 bases, leaving 5 bases of the junction unmatched. Germline loops: CDR1 DFQATT, CDR2 SNEGSKA (reference sequence). CDR3 protein: CSGKTSGNYEQYF. Written as DNA, the CDR3 is TGCAGTGGTAAGACTAGCGGGAACTACGAGCAGTACTTC.

This clonotype was detected many times. This chain links TRBV20-1 with TRBJ2-7; 8 bases agree with TRBD2. Germline V gene data show CDR1 as DFQATT and CDR2 as SNEGSKA (reference sequence). The V gene end was trimmed by 3 bases and the J gene end by 5 bases; junction bases not matched to a gene: 12. The length of the CDR3 is 15 residues. CDR3 sequence (DNA): TGCAGTGCTAGGGCCCCTGTTAGCGGGATAGACGAGCAGTACTTC. Residues: CSARAPVSGIDEQYF.

At least ten counts were recorded for this clonotype. This sequence joins TRBV10-1 and TRBJ2-7; tentative D call: TRBD2 (6 bases). The CDR3 totals 15 residues. V dropped 4 bases and J dropped 4 bases, with 17 bases sitting between them. Germline-derived CDR1 and CDR2 are WNHNN and SYGVQD (reference sequence). CDR3 in amino acids: CASSGATGGAYEQYF. DNA of the CDR3: TGCGCCAGCAGTGGAGCTACCGGAGGGGCTTACGAGCAGTACTTC.

This clonotype was picked up many times. The V and J genes are TRBV12-3 or TRBV12-4 and TRBJ2-4, with D possibly matching TRBD1 (6 bases). CDR3 length: 13 residues. V gave up 4 bases and J gave up 7 bases, with 11 bases separating them. The CDR3 sequence is CASSSGAENIQYF. CDR3 nucleotide sequence: TGTGCCAGCAGTTCAGGGGCGGAGAACATTCAGTACTTC.